This T cell receptor beta chain was recorded in a study of T cell changes during pregnancy in multiple sclerosis. Here immunoSEQ multiplex PCR was the method, and the copy in TCRdb shows in-frame clones only, minus some. The sample has 40,000 to 50,000 clones, approximately 90% seen once. Germline assignment: CDR1 SNHLY and CDR2 FYNNEI. Germline trimming cut 3 bases from V and 1 base from J; bases unmatched to any gene: 2. The CDR3 extends over 16 amino acids. This sample comprised CD4+ T cells from peripheral blood mononuclear cells, obtained in the second trimester of pregnancy. The TCR sequence derives from a female donor in good health, enrolled as a control in a pregnancy study. The chain is built from TRBV2 and TRBJ2-2; 10 nucleotides align to TRBD1. As DNA, the CDR3 is TGTGCCAGCAGTGAGACAGGGGGCTTGAACACCGGGGAGCTGTTTTTT. This translates into CASSETGGLNTGELFF.